The 11 T cell receptor beta chains below were found in one sample sequenced in a study of cytomegalovirus exposure and HLA in healthy donors. A multiplex PCR was run with 60 Vbeta primers and 13 Jbeta primers. The method was immunoSEQ multiplex PCR; TCRdb's version includes in-frame clones alone and lacks a portion of them. The sample lists some 90,000 clones; roughly 73% were seen once. Sequenced material: PBMCs. These receptors were obtained from a boy younger than 18 in good health and CMV-seronegative.

J is TRBJ2-3 and V is TRBV30; a possible D gene is TRBD1 (7 bases). This CDR3 has 14 residues. V lost 5 bases and J 1 base, leaving 13 bases between the germline ends. CDR1 GTSNPN and CDR2 SVGIG come from the germline V gene (reference sequence). The chain's CDR3 is CAWGGTVRTDTQYF. The CDR3 DNA sequence: TGTGCCTGGGGGGGGACAGTTCGCACAGATACGCAGTATTTT. The full variable domain, in which reference TRBV30 and TRBJ2-3 provide the parts outside the CDR3, is SQTIHQWPATLVQPVGSPLSLECTVEGTSNPNLYWYRQAAGRGLQLLFYSVGIGQISSEVPQNLSASRPQDRQFILSSKKLLLSDSGFYLCAWGGTVRTDTQYFGPGTRLTVL.

V usage is TRBV7-6 and J usage is TRBJ2-7, with 10 bases matching TRBD2. The CDR3 sequence is 16 residues long. In germline, CDR1 is SGHVS, CDR2 FNYEAQ. The V gene end was trimmed by 1 base and the J gene end by 1 base; junction bases not matched to a gene: 4. The CDR3 region is CASSLGASGSSYEQYF. The CDR3, as DNA: TGTGCCAGCAGCTTAGGGGCTAGCGGGAGTTCCTACGAGCAGTACTTC.

This chain connects TRBV25-1 to TRBJ2-1; D ambiguous. CDR3 length: 12 amino acids. The V end was cut by 1 base, the J end by 4 bases, with 2 bases between. Germline CDR1 and CDR2: MGHDK and SYGVNS. The CDR3 nucleotides read TGTGCCAGCAGTGAATTATACAATGAGCAGTTCTTC. The encoded protein is CASSELYNEQFF.

V and J are TRBV9 and TRBJ2-5; 12 bases are a match to TRBD2. The CDR3 sequence is 15 residues long. V lost 4 bases, J lost 2 bases, and 3 bases stayed unmatched. Germline-derived CDR1 and CDR2 are SGDLS and YYNGEE. The CDR3 region is CASSLGTSGQETQYF. For the CDR3, the DNA is TGTGCCAGCAGCCTCGGGACTAGCGGGCAAGAGACCCAGTACTTC.

J is TRBJ2-3 and V is TRBV6-4, with 7 nucleotides matching TRBD2. With V trimmed by 0 bases and J by 2 bases, 5 bases remained unmatched. CDR3 length: 16 amino acids. Germline V CDR1 and CDR2: MRHNA, SNTAGT. The CDR3 nucleotides are TGTGCCAGCAGTGACTCGACAGCGGGGTCCACAGATACGCAGTATTTT. It is translated as CASSDSTAGSTDTQYF.

V and J are TRBV10-2 and TRBJ2-5; no firm D call. V shed 5 bases and J shed 3 bases, with 7 bases lying between them. Germline V gives CDR1 WSHSY, CDR2 SAAADI. The CDR3 contains 12 residues. CDR3 sequence reads: CASSPRKETQYF. The CDR3 region has the DNA TGCGCCAGCAGTCCCAGGAAAGAGACCCAGTACTTC.

V is TRBV28 and J is TRBJ2-5; D might be TRBD1 (6 bases). CDR1 and CDR2 from the germline V gene are MDHEN and SYDVKM. The germline V and J ends were trimmed by 2 bases and 4 bases, with 14 bases remaining between them. CDR3 length equals 15 residues. As DNA, the CDR3 is TGTGCCAGCAGTTTACTGTCGGACAGAGGAGAGACCCAGTACTTC. It specifies CASSLLSDRGETQYF.

The chain recombines TRBV9 with TRBJ1-1; weak D call: TRBD1 (6 bases). The CDR3 totals 14 residues. Germline loops: CDR1 SGDLS, CDR2 YYNGEE. The ends were cut back, 3 bases at V and 6 bases at J, with 15 bases in the middle. DNA for the CDR3: TGTGCCAGCAGCGCAGACCCCCAGGGGTCTGAAGCTTTCTTT. It is translated as CASSADPQGSEAFF.

The chain employs TRBV19 and TRBJ1-5; D unclear. Germline CDR1 LNHDA, CDR2 SQIVND (reference sequence). The CDR3 consists of 13 residues. Trimming took 8 bases from V and 5 from J, leaving 13 bases between them. CDR3 sequence reads: CASADLEDQPQHF. The CDR3 region has the DNA TGTGCCAGTGCGGACCTGGAGGATCAGCCCCAGCATTTT.

This clone was recorded a few times. This chain uses TRBV7-9 with TRBJ2-7; the D gene is possibly TRBD2 (5 bases). Trimming shortened V by 5 bases and J by 4 bases, and 15 bases separated the two germline ends. This CDR3 has 14 amino acids. The germline gives CDR1 SEHNR, CDR2 FQNEAQ (reference sequence). CDR3 residues: CASSLPGGSYEQYF. The CDR3 DNA sequence: TGTGCCAGCAGCCTCCCCGGAGGCTCGTACGAGCAGTACTTC. Supplemented by reference TRBV7-9 and TRBJ2-7, the full variable domain reads DTGVSQNPRHKITKRGQNVTFRCDPISEHNRLYWYRQTLGQGPEFLTYFQNEAQLEKSRLLSDRFSAERPKGSFSTLEIQRTEQGDSAMYLCASSLPGGSYEQYFGPGTRLTVT.

The chain is built from TRBV7-9 and TRBJ1-6, with D possibly TRBD1 on 6 matching bases. The CDR3 extends over 13 amino acids. CDR1 SEHNR and CDR2 FQNEAQ come from the germline V gene (reference sequence). Deletions cut 2 bases from V and 7 bases from J, with 6 bases between. The CDR3 DNA reads as TGTGCCAGCAGCTTACAGGGGAATTCACCCCTCCACTTT. It specifies CASSLQGNSPLHF.